One sample yielded the 26 T cell receptor beta chains listed below, sequenced in a study of identical twins. TCRdb re-called the 5' RACE reads through MiXCR, storing one row per CDR3 protein. The sample has approximately 630,000 distinct CDR3 sequences, roughly 7.2% seen once. The same sample was also used in a study of yellow fever vaccine responses in identical twins.

Sequenced: PBMCs. The receptors come from a woman in her late teens or twenties in good health.

This clonotype was counted only a few times. The chain carries TRBV15 and TRBJ2-7; a weak D match, TRBD1 (5 bases). In germline, CDR1 is LNHNV, CDR2 YYDKDF (reference sequence). The CDR3 spans 12 residues. Trimming removed 5 bases at V and 5 bases at J, with 10 bases between. The CDR3 reads CATSGPTDEQYV. In DNA form, the CDR3 reads TGTGCCACCAGCGGCCCGACAGACGAGCAGTACGTC.

The gene calls are TRBV12-3 or TRBV12-4 and TRBJ1-1; no definite D call. V lost 1 base and J lost 6, with 9 bases in between. The CDR3 contains 13 residues. The CDR3 DNA reads TGTGCCAGCAGTTTAGGGGTGTTGGCTGAAGCTTTCTTT. As protein: CASSLGVLAEAFF.

This clonotype was detected a few times. The chain carries TRBV12-3 or TRBV12-4 and TRBJ1-4; D gene unclear. This CDR3 contains 16 residues. Trimming shortened V by 5 bases and J by 4 bases, and 17 bases separated the two germline ends. CDR3 amino acids: CASSMQGWGFNEKLFF. The CDR3 region has the DNA TGTGCCAGCAGTATGCAAGGGTGGGGATTTAATGAAAAACTGTTTTTT.

This clonotype was picked up a small number of times. The CDR3: CASSLEPRGADTQYF. In DNA form, the CDR3 reads TGCGCCAGCAGCTTGGAACCTAGGGGGGCTGATACGCAGTATTTT. The chain uses TRBV5-1 and TRBJ2-3; either TRBD1 or TRBD2 may supply D (6 bases each). Germline V gives CDR1 SGHRS, CDR2 YFSETQ. With 0 bases removed from V and 6 bases from J, the gap between germline ends came to 14 bases. CDR3 size: 15 residues.

The chain combines TRBV6-1 with TRBJ2-6; D is perhaps TRBD2 (5 bases). CDR1 and CDR2 (germline): MNHNS, SASEGT. V shed 6 bases and J shed 4 bases, with 13 bases lying between them. The CDR3 is 15 amino acids. The CDR3 reads CASRGEELGANVLTF. The CDR3 DNA reads TGTGCCAGCAGGGGAGAGGAGTTAGGGGCCAACGTCCTGACTTTC.

In this sample, this clonotype turned up many times. The CDR3 nucleotides are TGTGCCAGCAGTTTTGCGGGACAGGGTCTCTATGGCTACACCTTC. Translating gives CASSFAGQGLYGYTF. The chain links TRBV27 to TRBJ1-2; 9 bases fit TRBD1. With 3 bases clipped from V and 4 bases from J, the junction kept 6 bases outside the gene matches. The CDR3 spans 15 residues. Germline-derived CDR1 and CDR2 are MNHEY and SMNVEV (reference sequence).

The table lists this clonotype with many counts. The rearrangement links TRBV29-1 to TRBJ2-4, with 7 nucleotides matching TRBD2. Germline CDR1 SQVTM, CDR2 ANQGSEA. Trimming cost V 1 base and J 1 base; bases outside gene matches: 4. This CDR3 has 15 amino acids. CDR3 sequence (DNA): TGCAGCGTTGAAGCGGGGGGTTTGGCCAAAAACATTCAGTACTTC. Translated: CSVEAGGLAKNIQYF. The whole variable domain, remainder taken from reference TRBV29-1 and TRBJ2-4, is SAVISQKPSRDICQRGTSLTIQCQVDSQVTMMFWYRQQPGQSLTLIATANQGSEATYESGFVIDKFPISRPNLTFSTLTVSNMSPEDSSIYLCSVEAGGLAKNIQYFGAGTRLSVL.

This clonotype was seen at least ten times. The genes are TRBV24-1 and TRBJ1-1, with a possible D match to TRBD1 (6 bases). The V gene's germline CDR1 is KGHDR and CDR2 SFDVKD. V lost 3 bases to trimming and J lost 1 base, with 8 bases between them. This CDR3 has 14 amino acids. DNA of the CDR3: TGTGCCACCAGTGATAGGACAGCGAACACTGAAGCTTTCTTT. This codes for CATSDRTANTEAFF.

This clonotype was observed many times. The CDR3 nucleotides are TGCGCCAGCAGCCAACTAGCTAGCACAGATACGCAGTATTTT. Amino acids: CASSQLASTDTQYF. The chain joins TRBV4-1 to TRBJ2-3; possibly TRBD2 for D (5 bases). Germline CDR1 reads MGHRA; CDR2 reads YSYEKL. V gave up 2 bases and J gave up 0 bases, with 6 bases separating them. The CDR3 spans 14 residues.

This clonotype was observed a few times. The rearrangement joins TRBV10-3 to TRBJ2-3, with TRBD2 identical over 13 bases. Trimming cost V 0 bases and J 0 bases; bases outside gene matches: 3. The germline gives CDR1 ENHRY, CDR2 SYGVKD. This CDR3 is built from 18 residues. CDR3 DNA sequence: TGTGCCATCAGTGAGTCGGGACTAGCGGGACCGAGCACAGATACGCAGTATTTT. This translates into CAISESGLAGPSTDTQYF.

In this sample, this clonotype turned up many times. The gene calls are TRBV18 and TRBJ1-1; D might be TRBD1 (5 bases). Trimming took 4 bases from V and 0 from J, leaving 9 bases between them. This CDR3 has 14 residues. Germline V gene lookup returns CDR1 KGHSH and CDR2 LQKENI. Here the CDR3 DNA reads TGTGCCAGCTCACAGACGGACATGAACACTGAAGCTTTCTTT. It translates to CASSQTDMNTEAFF.

This clonotype was counted at least ten times. The chain joins TRBV20-1 to TRBJ2-1; 9 bases match TRBD1. This CDR3 is built from 15 residues. Germline V CDR1 and CDR2: DFQATT, SNEGSKA (reference sequence). Trimming took 4 bases from V and 0 from J; bases not matched to a gene: 4. CDR3 in amino acids: CSATWTGDSYNEQFF. In DNA, the CDR3 is TGCAGTGCTACCTGGACAGGGGACTCCTACAATGAGCAGTTCTTC.

The chain links TRBV5-1 to TRBJ2-5, with 9 bases aligning to TRBD1. The CDR3 is made up of 15 amino acids. The germline V gene encodes CDR1 SGHRS and CDR2 YFSETQ. V was pared by 6 bases and J by 1 base, with 7 bases of the junction left unmatched. The CDR3 nucleotides read TGCGCCAGCAACTACAGGGGGCTAACCCAAGAGACCCAGTACTTC. Protein: CASNYRGLTQETQYF.

This chain joins TRBV20-1 and TRBJ2-7; tentatively, D is TRBD2 (6 bases). The V gene lost 2 bases and the J gene lost 6 bases, with 17 bases spanning the gap. In germline, CDR1 is DFQATT, CDR2 SNEGSKA (reference sequence). The CDR3 sequence is 14 residues long. In DNA, the CDR3 is TGCAGTGCTAGACCACCGAGGCAAGCGGGCGAGCAGTACTTC. As protein: CSARPPRQAGEQYF.

This chain joins TRBV12-3 or TRBV12-4 and TRBJ2-7; possible D gene TRBD1, 6 bases. This CDR3 contains 15 residues. In nucleotides, the CDR3 is TGTGCCAGCAGTTTAGGCCAGGGGTCGACCTACGAGCTGTACGTC. Amino acids: CASSLGQGSTYELYV.

This clonotype has ten or more counts. This chain links TRBV10-3 with TRBJ1-1, with D possibly TRBD1 on 5 matching bases. The length of the CDR3 is 14 residues. The germline V and J ends were trimmed by 10 bases and 2 bases, with 17 bases remaining between them. Germline-derived CDR1 and CDR2 are ENHRY and SYGVKD. As DNA, the CDR3 is TGTGCCACCCGCGGAGGAGGGGCCAACACTGAAGCTTTCTTT. Translating it yields CATRGGGANTEAFF.

This clonotype was seen a handful of times. The genes are TRBV7-2 and TRBJ2-2, with D unresolved. The CDR3 loop spans 17 amino acids. Trimming took off 2 bases at V and 5 bases at J, with 18 bases between the two ends. Germline V lookup: CDR1 SGHTA, CDR2 FQGNSA. CDR3 loop: CASSLTSENLRTGELFF. The CDR3 nucleotides are TGTGCCAGCAGCTTAACTTCCGAGAACCTTAGGACCGGGGAGCTGTTTTTT.

A note on this clonotype: Relative to the germline gene, one junction end is altered; a read error may explain this. The V call is TRBV7-2, the J call TRBJ2-1; D perhaps matches TRBD2 (6 bases). The CDR3 is made up of 16 amino acids. Germline V CDR1 and CDR2: SGHTA, FQGNSA. The CDR3 sequence is CASSLAAQSPYNEQFF. The CDR3 DNA follows: TGTGCCAGCAGTTTAGCGGCCCAAAGCCCTTACAATGAGCAGTTCTTC.

The chain couples TRBV27 to TRBJ2-2; D call uncertain. The CDR3 is made up of 13 amino acids. Germline V gene data show CDR1 as MNHEY and CDR2 as SMNVEV (reference sequence). Trimming stripped 4 bases from V and 4 bases from J, with 7 bases between. CDR3 nucleotides: TGTGCCAGCAGTTCCTACCCCACCGGGGAGCTGTTTTTT. Protein product: CASSSYPTGELFF.

The chain has TRBV18 and TRBJ2-5; TRBD1 matches at 8 bases. The junction had 8 bases not matched to a gene; V was cut back by 3 bases and J by 5 bases. The CDR3 contains 15 residues. Germline CDR1 and CDR2: KGHSH and LQKENI. CDR3 sequence: CASSPNGQGGETQYF. The CDR3 DNA sequence: TGTGCCAGCTCACCTAACGGACAGGGTGGGGAGACCCAGTACTTC.

This clonotype was seen at least ten times. The chain couples TRBV27 to TRBJ2-7, with 9 bases fitting TRBD2. The ends lost 7 bases at V and 6 bases at J; junction bases unmatched: 16. This CDR3 spans 16 amino acids. Germline assignment: CDR1 MNHEY and CDR2 SMNVEV (reference sequence). Written as DNA, the CDR3 is TGTGCCAGCACCCAACCGGGGGGTAGCGGGAGAGGCGAGCAGTACTTC. Protein: CASTQPGGSGRGEQYF.

This clonotype appeared many times. The chain carries TRBV5-5 and TRBJ1-1; D gene unclear. V was clipped by 3 bases and J by 4 bases, with 10 bases between them. The CDR3 consists of 13 residues. In germline, CDR1 is SGHKS, CDR2 YYEKEE (reference sequence). The CDR3 DNA reads TGTGCCAGCAGCTCCGGCGTAGTCACTGAAGCTTTCTTT. It is translated as CASSSGVVTEAFF. Drawing the rest from reference TRBV5-5 and TRBJ1-1, the complete variable domain is DAGVTQSPTHLIKTRGQQVTLRCSPISGHKSVSWYQQVLGQGPQFIFQYYEKEERGRGNFPDRFSARQFPNYSSELNVNALLLGDSALYLCASSSGVVTEAFFGQGTRLTVV.

Only a few counts were recorded for this clonotype. The rearrangement uses TRBV20-1 and TRBJ1-1, with D unresolved. CDR1 is DFQATT, CDR2 SNEGSKA, per germline (reference sequence). V was cut by 3 bases and J by 4 bases, with 6 bases left in between. The CDR3 has 11 amino acids. The CDR3, as DNA: TGCAGTGCTAGCCGGAGCACTGAAGCTTTCTTT. Its translation: CSASRSTEAFF.

As to this clonotype: The missing conserved phenylalanine or tryptophan at the end of this CDR3 makes a read error likely. It is unclear where the CDR3 begins or ends on the DNA, so no DNA is shown, and the CDR3 is as TCRdb lists it. The rearrangement uses TRBV14 and TRBJ2-1. With termini counted, the CDR3 has 8 amino acids. Per germline, CDR1 SGHDN and CDR2 FVKESK. CDR3 protein: CASRVRVK.

This clonotype showed up many times. This chain uses TRBV20-1 with TRBJ1-2, with 9 bases fitting TRBD1. Germline V gene lookup returns CDR1 DFQATT and CDR2 SNEGSKA (reference sequence). The CDR3 contains 15 residues. After removal of 6 bases from V and 0 bases from J, the junction contained 8 bases not matched to a gene. Here the CDR3 reads CSAAPGTGSNYGYTF. As DNA, the CDR3 is TGCAGTGCCGCGCCCGGGACAGGGTCTAACTATGGCTACACCTTC.

This clonotype was recorded a few times. V usage is TRBV29-1 and J usage is TRBJ2-1; D unclear. CDR1 and CDR2 from the germline V gene are SQVTM and ANQGSEA. The CDR3 has 11 residues. The ends were cut back, 2 bases at V and 9 bases at J, with 8 bases in the middle. The CDR3 loop reads CSVERRSEQFF. CDR3 sequence (DNA): TGCAGCGTTGAAAGGCGGAGTGAGCAGTTCTTC.